This T cell receptor beta chain was identified during a study of T cell repertoires in cytomegalovirus infection. Overall study: Indicated by public TCR beta signatures were CMV infection and matching HLA type.

This clonotype was recorded many times. No antigen is known for it. TCRdb passed the reads through MiXCR, listing each CDR3 protein once. The table lists roughly 730,000 distinct CDR3 sequences, around 30% of them singletons, with 15% to 20% in the top ten. V lost 2 bases, J lost 5 bases, and 16 bases lay in between. The CDR3 has 15 residues. Germline V gene lookup returns CDR1 SGHTA and CDR2 FQGNSA. The receptor was isolated from a human donor in good health (CMV status not recorded). Some clones in this sample may be carry-over from other donors' samples. The specimen was cultured PBMCs, collected from culture after CMV antigen stimulation. The chain combines TRBV7-2 with TRBJ2-7; D might be TRBD1 or TRBD2, each matching 5 bases. The CDR3, as DNA: TGTGCCAGCAGCTTATTGGGACGCGGACCCAACGAGCAGTACTTC. Translating gives CASSLLGRGPNEQYF.